This T cell receptor (beta chain) was found in a study of OX40 agonist ivuxolimab in advanced cancers. Study overall: The dose-escalation cohort had hepatocellular carcinoma, melanoma, renal cell or head and neck cancer. Three patients got partial responses; one had hepatocellular carcinoma and two had cutaneous melanoma.

The study, taken as a whole, reports: There was clonal expansion of CD4+ and CD8+ blood T cells by week 6 at 0.1 to 3.0 mg/kg. Certain nonresponders likewise exhibited a low normalized T-cell clonal expansion.

A note on this clone: Its specificity is not known.

Assay: immunoSEQ multiplex PCR; the TCRdb copy retains only in-frame clones and omits some. The sample has roughly 77,000 clones; about nine tenths are singletons. The CDR3 totals 20 residues. Germline V gene sequence: CDR1 SGHVS, CDR2 FNYEAQ. V was shortened by 1 base and J by 0 bases, with 22 bases between the two germline ends. The rearrangement uses TRBV7-6 and TRBJ1-5, with a weak D call TRBD1 (5 bases). Sequencing used CD4+ or CD8+ T cells sorted from blood, obtained in a trial of the OX40 agonist ivuxolimab. The receptor comes from an adult with an advanced solid tumor such as melanoma, head and neck, liver or kidney cancer. The CDR3 region is CASSLGAVVQGVISNQPQHF. The CDR3 DNA reads as TGTGCCAGCAGCTTAGGGGCCGTGGTGCAGGGTGTGATTAGCAATCAGCCCCAGCATTTT.